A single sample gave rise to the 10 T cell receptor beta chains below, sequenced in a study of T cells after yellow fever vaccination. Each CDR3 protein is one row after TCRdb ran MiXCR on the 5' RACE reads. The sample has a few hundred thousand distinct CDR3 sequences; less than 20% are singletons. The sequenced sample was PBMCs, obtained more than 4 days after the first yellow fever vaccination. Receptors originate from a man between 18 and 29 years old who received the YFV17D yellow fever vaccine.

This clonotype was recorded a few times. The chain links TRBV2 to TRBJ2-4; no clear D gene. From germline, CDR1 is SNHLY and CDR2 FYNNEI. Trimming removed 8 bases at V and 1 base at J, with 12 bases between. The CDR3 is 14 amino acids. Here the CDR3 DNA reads TGTGCCAGCCTAACCCGTTGGGCCAAAAACATTCAGTACTTC. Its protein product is CASLTRWAKNIQYF.

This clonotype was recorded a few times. The CDR3 here is CASTPEGAPYEQYF. The DNA for the CDR3 is TGTGCCAGCACCCCTGAGGGGGCCCCCTACGAGCAGTACTTC. The chain joins TRBV6-2 or TRBV6-3 to TRBJ2-7; 7 bases align to TRBD1. The junction had 8 bases not matched to a gene; V was cut back by 7 bases and J by 2 bases. Germline values: CDR1 MNHEY, CDR2 SVGEGT. The CDR3 is 14 amino acids.

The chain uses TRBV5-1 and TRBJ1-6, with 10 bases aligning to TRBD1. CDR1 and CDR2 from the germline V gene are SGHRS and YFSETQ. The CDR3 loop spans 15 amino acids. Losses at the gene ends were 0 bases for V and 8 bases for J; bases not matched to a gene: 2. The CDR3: CASSLGGTGDSPLHF. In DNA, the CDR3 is TGCGCCAGCAGCTTGGGTGGGACAGGGGATTCACCCCTCCACTTT.

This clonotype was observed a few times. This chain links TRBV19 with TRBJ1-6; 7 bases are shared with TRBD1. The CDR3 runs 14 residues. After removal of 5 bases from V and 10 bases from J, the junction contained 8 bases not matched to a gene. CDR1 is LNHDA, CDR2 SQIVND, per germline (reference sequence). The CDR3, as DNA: TGTGCCAGTAGTCAACAGGGGCCCGGCTCACCCCTCCACTTT. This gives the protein CASSQQGPGSPLHF.

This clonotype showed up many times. This chain's CDR3 is CASSKLQLGGYTF. In nucleotides, the CDR3 is TGCGCCAGCAGCAAATTACAACTAGGCGGCTACACCTTC. J is TRBJ1-2 and V is TRBV5-1; D not resolved. The germline V and J ends were trimmed by 4 bases and 8 bases, with 15 bases remaining between them. The germline V gene encodes CDR1 SGHRS and CDR2 YFSETQ. The CDR3 extends over 13 amino acids.

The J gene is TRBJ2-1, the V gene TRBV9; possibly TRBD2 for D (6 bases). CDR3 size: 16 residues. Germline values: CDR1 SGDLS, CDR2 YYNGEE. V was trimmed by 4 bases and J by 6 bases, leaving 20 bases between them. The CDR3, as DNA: TGTGCCAGCAGCCCCCACGGCGGGGCATTGAGCAATGAGCAGTTCTTC. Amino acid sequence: CASSPHGGALSNEQFF.

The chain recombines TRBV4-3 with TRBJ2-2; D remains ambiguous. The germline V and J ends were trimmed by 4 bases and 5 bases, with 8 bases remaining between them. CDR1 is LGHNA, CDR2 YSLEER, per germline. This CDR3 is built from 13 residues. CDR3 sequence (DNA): TGCGCCAGCAGCCGAGGAGTTACCGGGGAGCTGTTTTTT. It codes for CASSRGVTGELFF.

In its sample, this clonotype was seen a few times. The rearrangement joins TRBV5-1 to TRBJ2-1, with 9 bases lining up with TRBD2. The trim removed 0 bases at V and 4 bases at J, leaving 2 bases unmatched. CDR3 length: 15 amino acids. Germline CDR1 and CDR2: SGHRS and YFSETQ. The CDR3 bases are TGCGCCAGCAGCTTGGGGACTAGCGCATACAATGAGCAGTTCTTC. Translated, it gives CASSLGTSAYNEQFF.

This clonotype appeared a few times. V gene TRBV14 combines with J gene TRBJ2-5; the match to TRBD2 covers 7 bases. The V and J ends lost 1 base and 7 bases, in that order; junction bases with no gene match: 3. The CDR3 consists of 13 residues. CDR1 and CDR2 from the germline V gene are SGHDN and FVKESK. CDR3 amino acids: CASSQGLAATQYF. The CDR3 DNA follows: TGTGCCAGCAGCCAAGGACTAGCCGCGACCCAGTACTTC.

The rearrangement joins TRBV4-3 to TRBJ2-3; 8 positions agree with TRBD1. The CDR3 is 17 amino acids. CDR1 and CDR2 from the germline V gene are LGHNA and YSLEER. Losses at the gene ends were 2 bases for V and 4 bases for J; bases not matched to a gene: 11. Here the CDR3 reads CASSQTPGDRPPDTQYF. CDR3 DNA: TGCGCCAGCAGCCAAACCCCGGGGGACAGGCCCCCAGATACGCAGTATTTT.